Listed here are 22 T cell receptor beta chains from one sample, sequenced in a study of regulatory T cells in long-lasting Graves disease. As to time point: newly diagnosed GD, antithyroid drugs for less than 3 months. The TCR library was made from RNA extracted from PBMCs. Assembly of TCR beta libraries relied on iRepertoire HTBI primers together with Arm-PCR of CDR3 regions. TCRdb redid the calling of the multiplex PCR reads with MiXCR, one entry per CDR3 protein. This sample has fewer than 650,000 distinct CDR3 sequences, with about 16% found just once. This sample also appeared in a second study, on T cells in Graves' hyperthyroidism and ophthalmopathy.

The sequencing used peripheral blood mononuclear cells (PBMCs), collected at new diagnosis, from a patient treated with antithyroid drugs. These receptors were taken from a man aged 18 to 35 with Graves disease.

In this sample, this clonotype turned up many times. This chain uses TRBV30 with TRBJ2-2; D unclear. Germline-derived CDR1 and CDR2 are GTSNPN and SVGIG (reference sequence). This CDR3 is 13 amino acids long. Trimming stripped 1 base from V and 8 bases from J, with 11 bases between. In nucleotides, the CDR3 is TGTGCCTGGAGTGGGAGCGCCCTTGGGGAGCTGTTTTTT. Protein: CAWSGSALGELFF.

This clonotype has just a few counts. The J gene is TRBJ2-1, the V gene TRBV25-1; D ambiguous. The V gene lost 4 bases and the J gene lost 9 bases, with 13 bases spanning the gap. CDR1 is MGHDK and CDR2 is SYGVNS in the germline V gene. The CDR3 consists of 13 residues. DNA of the CDR3: TGTGCCAGCAGTGTCGTGAAGTTAGGTGAGCAGTTCTTC. Translated, it gives CASSVVKLGEQFF.

This clonotype was counted many times. The chain carries TRBV29-1 and TRBJ2-2; no reliable D call. Germline CDR1 and CDR2: SQVTM and ANQGSEA. The CDR3 covers 13 residues. V was shortened by 7 bases and J by 2 bases, with 11 bases between the two germline ends. The CDR3 protein is CSARTGNTGELFF. CDR3 sequence (DNA): TGCAGCGCTCGGACGGGTAACACCGGGGAGCTGTTTTTT.

This clonotype occurred a few times. This may arise from a read error, as a much more abundant clone is one base away. The CDR3 nucleotides are TGTGCCAGCAGTGAATGGGTGGACCCCTCCAATGAGCAGTCCTTC. It encodes CASSEWVDPSNEQSF. The rearrangement uses TRBV6-2 or TRBV6-3 and TRBJ2-1, with D unresolved. Germline V gene sequence: CDR1 MNHEY, CDR2 SVGEGT. The CDR3 contains 15 residues.

This clonotype has ten or more counts. The chain uses TRBV27 and TRBJ1-6; 12 bases align to TRBD1. CDR1 MNHEY and CDR2 SMNVEV come from the germline V gene (reference sequence). The CDR3 runs to 14 residues. J was trimmed by 13 bases and V by 6 bases; bases with no gene match: 7. The CDR3 region has the DNA TGTGCCAGCAGGACGGGACAGGGGGCTACCCCCCTCCACTTT. Amino acids: CASRTGQGATPLHF.

This clonotype was counted ten times or more. The chain is built from TRBV20-1 and TRBJ1-5, with 7 bases fitting TRBD1. CDR1 and CDR2 from the germline V gene are DFQATT and SNEGSKA (reference sequence). Trimming took 6 bases from V and 3 from J; bases not matched to a gene: 8. The length of the CDR3 is 14 residues. This chain's CDR3 is CSARIGTVNQPQHF. The CDR3 coding sequence is TGCAGTGCAAGGATTGGGACAGTCAATCAGCCCCAGCATTTT.

V usage is TRBV5-4 and J usage is TRBJ1-1, with 7 nucleotides matching TRBD1. This CDR3 has 15 amino acids. In germline, CDR1 is SGHNT, CDR2 YYREEE (reference sequence). V dropped 8 bases and J dropped 4; count of bases not matched to a gene: 14. CDR3 sequence: CASRKEQGSSTEAFF. In DNA form, the CDR3 reads TGTGCCAGTCGAAAGGAACAGGGGAGCAGCACTGAAGCTTTCTTT. Filled out from reference TRBV5-4 and TRBJ1-1, the complete variable domain reads ETGVTQSPTHLIKTRGQQVTLRCSSQSGHNTVSWYQQALGQGPQFIFQYYREEENGRGNFPPRFSGLQFPNYSSELNVNALELDDSALYLCASRKEQGSSTEAFFGQGTRLTVV.

This clonotype was found many times. The gene calls are TRBV28 and TRBJ2-3; 10 nucleotides align to TRBD2. The trim removed 5 bases at V and 5 bases at J, leaving 19 bases unmatched. The CDR3 is 19 amino acids. Looked up from germline, CDR1 is MDHEN and CDR2 is SYDVKM. For the CDR3, the DNA is TGTGCCAGCAGTGTCCCTCCCCCGGGACTAGCGCCTAGGAAAGATACGCAGTATTTT. This codes for CASSVPPPGLAPRKDTQYF.

This clonotype was picked up a small number of times. This may be a read error: a much more frequent sequence differs by one nucleotide. This sequence joins TRBV2 and TRBJ1-5, with D uncertain. Trimming cost V 6 bases and J 3 bases, with 6 bases left between them. This CDR3 spans 12 amino acids. Germline assignment: CDR1 SNHLY and CDR2 FYNNEI. CDR3 amino acids: CASSRDNQPQHF. The DNA of the CDR3 is TGTGCCAGCAGCCGGGACAATCAGCCCCAGCATTTT.

This clonotype was counted between two and nine times. This sequence joins TRBV28 and TRBJ2-7, with TRBD2 identical over 10 bases. Germline V gives CDR1 MDHEN, CDR2 SYDVKM. The CDR3 consists of 14 residues. The trim removed 4 bases at V and 4 bases at J, leaving 4 bases unmatched. The CDR3 coding sequence is TGTGCCAGCAGTTCCGCTAGCGGGAGATACGAGCAGTACTTC. The encoded protein is CASSSASGRYEQYF.

A remark on this clonotype: This may arise from a read error, as a much more abundant clone is one base away. J is TRBJ2-1 and V is TRBV6-1, with D possibly being TRBD2 (6 bases). CDR1 MNHNS and CDR2 SASEGT come from the germline V gene. The length of the CDR3 is 13 residues. Deletions cut 7 bases from V and 7 bases from J, with 14 bases between. The CDR3 spells CASTKTSTNEQFF. The CDR3 DNA is TGTGCCAGCACCAAGACTAGTACGAATGAGCAGTTCTTC.

The sample holds a few counts of this clonotype. The chain has TRBV9 and TRBJ1-1, with D possibly TRBD1 on 5 matching bases. Germline CDR1 is SGDLS and CDR2 is YYNGEE. The CDR3 contains 14 residues. The V end was cut by 8 bases, the J end by 6 bases, with 20 bases between. The CDR3 DNA reads TGTGCCAGTTCCAGGGAGCCTGAGGTCCCTGAAGCTTTCTTT. The encoded protein is CASSREPEVPEAFF.

The table lists this clonotype with a few counts. The chain recombines TRBV7-2 with TRBJ2-7; D is perhaps TRBD2 (5 bases). Trimming cost V 5 bases and J 0 bases, with 17 bases left between them. Germline CDR1 is SGHTA and CDR2 is FQGNSA. CDR3 length: 16 residues. The CDR3 here is CASSQSLVGSSYEQYF. CDR3 nucleotides: TGTGCCAGCAGCCAGAGCCTTGTGGGGAGCTCCTACGAGCAGTACTTC.

This clonotype was detected only a few times. The junction does not match germline at one end; this may be a read error. This chain connects TRBV29-1 to TRBJ1-1, with TRBD1 matching over 8 bases. The CDR3 loop spans 14 amino acids. CDR1 is SQVTM, CDR2 ANQGSEA, per germline. The CDR3 bases are TGCAGCGTTTCCTCCAGGGGGCAAAACACTGAAACTTTCTTT. Translation: CSVSSRGQNTETFF.

This clonotype has more than one count but fewer than ten. The chain combines TRBV30 with TRBJ2-1, with 9 bases that match TRBD2. V trimming: 2 bases; J trimming: 2 bases; junction bases outside the gene matches: 10. This CDR3 contains 17 residues. Germline V gives CDR1 GTSNPN, CDR2 SVGIG (reference sequence). The CDR3 loop is CAWSKPSGMGPYNEQFF. The CDR3 DNA is TGTGCCTGGAGTAAACCTAGCGGGATGGGTCCCTACAATGAGCAGTTCTTC.

On this clonotype: This could be a read error, since a much larger clone is one nucleotide away. The V call is TRBV20-1, the J call TRBJ1-1; 7 nucleotides line up with TRBD1. The ends lost 0 bases at V and 5 bases at J; junction bases unmatched: 6. This CDR3 has 14 amino acids. In germline, CDR1 is DFQATT, CDR2 SNEGSKA (reference sequence). The chain's CDR3 is CSARDVTGWTEAFF. CDR3 DNA sequence: TGCAGTGCTAGAGATGTGACAGGGTGGACTGAAGCTTTCTTT.

This clonotype was seen many times. The V call is TRBV5-1, the J call TRBJ2-1; D unresolved. Between the trimmed V and J ends, which lost 4 bases and 3 bases, there was a span of 11 bases. The V gene's germline CDR1 is SGHRS and CDR2 YFSETQ. The CDR3 is 14 residues long. The CDR3 is CASSPETHYNEQFF. CDR3 DNA sequence: TGCGCCAGCAGCCCGGAGACGCACTACAATGAGCAGTTCTTC.

This clonotype was picked up a small number of times. The chain recombines TRBV7-9 with TRBJ1-1; possible D gene TRBD1, 6 bases. Trimming removed 6 bases at V and 7 bases at J, with 18 bases between. The CDR3 has 14 amino acids. CDR1 SEHNR and CDR2 FQNEAQ come from the germline V gene (reference sequence). CDR3 in DNA: TGTGCCAGCAGGGGTGGGGGGGCCGTCGGTGAAGCTTTCTTT. It encodes CASRGGGAVGEAFF. Filled out from reference TRBV7-9 and TRBJ1-1, the complete variable domain reads DTGVSQNPRHKITKRGQNVTFRCDPISEHNRLYWYRQTLGQGPEFLTYFQNEAQLEKSRLLSDRFSAERPKGSFSTLEIQRTEQGDSAMYLCASRGGGAVGEAFFGQGTRLTVV.

At least ten counts were recorded for this clonotype. One end of the junction is discordant with germline, which a read error may explain. In DNA, the CDR3 is TGTGCCAGCAGCCTAGCGGGAGGCCTCCAAGAGACCCAGTACTTC. Encoded protein: CASSLAGGLQETQYF. The chain employs TRBV7-2 and TRBJ2-5, with 11 bases matching TRBD2. The germline V gene has CDR1 SGHTA and CDR2 FQGNSA. The CDR3 runs to 15 residues.

In its sample, this clonotype was seen many times. The V gene is TRBV2, the J gene TRBJ2-3; D assignment may be TRBD1 or TRBD2 (6 bases each). The CDR3 loop spans 16 amino acids. Germline V gene lookup returns CDR1 SNHLY and CDR2 FYNNEI. V lost 4 bases to trimming and J lost 0 bases, with 14 bases between them. CDR3 DNA sequence: TGTGCCAGCAGTGGTCCCCCGGGGGCAAGCACAGATACGCAGTATTTT. Translation gives CASSGPPGASTDTQYF.

The rearrangement uses TRBV11-3 and TRBJ2-1, with 13 bases lining up with TRBD2. This CDR3 has 16 amino acids. Germline assignment: CDR1 SGHNT and CDR2 YENEEA. The V and J ends lost 5 bases and 8 bases, in that order; junction bases with no gene match: 9. The DNA of the CDR3 is TGTGCCAGCAGCCGCGTACTAGCGGGAGGGCCCTATGAGCAGTTCTTC. The encoded protein is CASSRVLAGGPYEQFF.

The chain joins TRBV6-2 or TRBV6-3 to TRBJ1-3; TRBD1 matches at 8 bases. Per the germline V gene, CDR1 is MNHEY and CDR2 is SVGEGT. V dropped 7 bases and J dropped 2; count of bases not matched to a gene: 7. CDR3 length: 15 residues. CDR3 nucleotides: TGTGCCAGCAAGACAGGGGTCTTGCCTGGAAACACCATATATTTT. Its protein is CASKTGVLPGNTIYF.